This entry lists 9 T cell receptor beta chains sequenced from one sample in a study of T-cell memory formation after mild COVID-19. TCRdb independently ran MiXCR on the 5' RACE reads; one entry per CDR3 protein. Here the sample spans about 400,000 distinct CDR3 sequences, roughly a quarter being singletons. The material sequenced was PBMCs or a T cell subset sorted from them (not recorded which). These TCRs come from an adult woman who had mild COVID-19 (a few samples of this study predate the infection). Cell type and time point are not known.

Only a few counts were recorded for this clonotype. V is TRBV12-3 or TRBV12-4 and J is TRBJ2-2, with 8 bases fitting TRBD2. The V and J ends lost 3 bases and 4 bases, in that order; junction bases with no gene match: 7. This CDR3 region has 16 residues. The CDR3 loop reads CASSFVAGGATGELFF. The CDR3 DNA reads as TGTGCCAGCAGTTTCGTGGCGGGGGGTGCCACCGGGGAGCTGTTTTTT.

V usage is TRBV9 and J usage is TRBJ2-3; 9 bases are shared with TRBD2. V shed 0 bases, J shed 2 bases, and the junction held 16 bases outside the gene matches. CDR1 is SGDLS, CDR2 YYNGEE, per germline. This CDR3 contains 20 residues. The CDR3 nucleotides read TGTGCCAGCAGCGTAGGTCTACTAGGGAGGACTAGCGCTCTCACAGATACGCAGTATTTT. The encoded protein is CASSVGLLGRTSALTDTQYF.

The rearrangement uses TRBV3-1 and TRBJ1-1; D gene unclear. Looked up from germline, CDR1 is LGHDT and CDR2 is YNNKEL (reference sequence). The CDR3 has 14 residues. With 4 bases removed from V and 4 bases from J, the gap between germline ends came to 13 bases. The CDR3 sequence: CASSPSLSGTEAFF. CDR3 nucleotide sequence: TGTGCCAGCAGCCCCAGTCTCAGTGGCACTGAAGCTTTCTTT.

The chain employs TRBV20-1 and TRBJ2-7; D remains unclear. Trimming removed 3 bases at V and 5 bases at J, with 23 bases between. CDR1 DFQATT and CDR2 SNEGSKA come from the germline V gene (reference sequence). The CDR3 loop spans 16 amino acids. CDR3 sequence (DNA): TGCAGTGCTAGGGCAATTCTAGAGTCTTATTTGGACGAGCAGTACTTC. Its translation is CSARAILESYLDEQYF.

As regards this clonotype: The DNA is left out, because the CDR3 cannot be placed on it with certainty; the CDR3 is given as TCRdb lists it. This chain joins TRBV20-1 and TRBJ1-1; the table's TRBD1 call for D was not verified on the DNA. With termini counted, the CDR3 has 19 amino acids. Per the germline V gene, CDR1 is DFQATT and CDR2 is SNEGSKA (reference sequence). CDR3: CSASRQAAFFGQGTFTYPF.

This chain joins TRBV5-1 and TRBJ2-5, with D perhaps matching TRBD2 (5 bases). CDR3 length: 13 residues. The V end lost 4 bases, the J end lost 3 bases, and 10 bases lay between the germline ends. CDR1 is SGHRS, CDR2 YFSETQ, per germline. In nucleotides, the CDR3 is TGCGCCAGCAGCGGAACGGGAAAAGAGACCCAGTACTTC. This sequence encodes CASSGTGKETQYF.

This clonotype was seen more than once but under ten times. V usage is TRBV30 and J usage is TRBJ2-7, with 7 bases identical to TRBD1. The CDR3 contains 13 residues. Germline trimming cut 0 bases from V and 2 bases from J; bases unmatched to any gene: 1. Germline CDR1 reads GTSNPN; CDR2 reads SVGIG (reference sequence). The CDR3, as DNA: TGTGCCTGGAGTGTTGGGACAGCCTACGAGCAGTACTTC. Its translation: CAWSVGTAYEQYF.

The table lists this clonotype with many counts. The chain carries TRBV6-4 and TRBJ2-1, with 10 positions matching TRBD2. Germline assignment: CDR1 MRHNA and CDR2 SNTAGT. The CDR3 covers 15 residues. After removal of 4 bases from V and 0 bases from J, the junction contained 0 bases not matched to a gene. DNA for the CDR3: TGTGCCAGCAGTGGGACTAGCGGCTCCTACAATGAGCAGTTCTTC. Protein product: CASSGTSGSYNEQFF.

J is TRBJ2-3 and V is TRBV29-1, with 9 bases identical to TRBD1. The CDR3 loop spans 16 amino acids. Germline V CDR1 and CDR2: SQVTM, ANQGSEA. V lost 8 bases, J lost 8 bases, and 20 bases stayed unmatched. For the CDR3, the DNA is TGCAGCCCAATGTCAATGTCCGGGACAGGGATGATTACGCAGTATTTT. It translates to CSPMSMSGTGMITQYF.